The 9 T cell receptor beta chains below were found in one sample sequenced in a study of blood T cell repertoires in COVID-19. The table came from immunoSEQ multiplex PCR; TCRdb's copy has only in-frame clones and leaves some out. This sample has some 80,000 clones, with around 84% found just once. Input material: peripheral blood. Receptor source: a man in his sixties with COVID-19, enrolled during active disease.

The V call is TRBV6-2 or TRBV6-3, the J call TRBJ2-7; the D gene is possibly TRBD2 (5 bases). The length of the CDR3 is 15 residues. The V gene lost 4 bases and the J gene lost 0 bases, with 13 bases spanning the gap. In germline, CDR1 is MNHEY, CDR2 SVGEGT. The CDR3 nucleotides are TGTGCCAGCAGTTCTTCTGGAGCGGACTCCTACGAGCAGTACTTC. It specifies CASSSSGADSYEQYF.

The rearrangement joins TRBV5-1 to TRBJ1-1, with D uncertain. CDR3 length: 15 residues. Germline V gene lookup returns CDR1 SGHRS and CDR2 YFSETQ. V lost 6 bases and J 2 bases, leaving 17 bases between the germline ends. CDR3 residues: CASIASPGANTEAFF. Written as DNA, the CDR3 is TGCGCCAGCATCGCGTCCCCTGGAGCCAACACTGAAGCTTTCTTT.

The chain couples TRBV5-4 to TRBJ1-2; 9 bases are a match to TRBD1. From germline, CDR1 is SGHNT and CDR2 YYREEE (reference sequence). This CDR3 is 15 amino acids long. V was pared by 0 bases and J by 6 bases, with 6 bases of the junction left unmatched. As DNA, the CDR3 is TGTGCCAGCAGCTTGGAATACAGGGGGCAAGATGGCTACACCTTC. This codes for CASSLEYRGQDGYTF.

The gene calls are TRBV3-1 (or the pseudogene TRBV3-2) and TRBJ2-7, with 9 bases identical to TRBD2. The CDR3 contains 18 residues. Germline CDR1 LGHDT, CDR2 YNNKEL (reference sequence). After removal of 2 bases from V and 3 bases from J, the junction contained 14 bases not matched to a gene. CDR3 bases: TGTGCCAGCAGCCAACTTGGTGGTCAAGCGGGGGGAAACTACGAGCAGTACTTC. Protein: CASSQLGGQAGGNYEQYF.

The chain links TRBV11-2 to TRBJ1-1; TRBD1 might be the D (6 bases). Trimming cost V 5 bases and J 0 bases, with 13 bases left between them. The germline CDR1 and CDR2 sequences are SGHAT and FQNNGV. This CDR3 contains 15 residues. The CDR3 DNA reads as TGTGCCAGCAGCCCACTTGGGGGCATGAACACTGAAGCTTTCTTT. This translates into CASSPLGGMNTEAFF.

This sequence joins TRBV24-1 and TRBJ1-2; D is unclear. V was cut by 4 bases and J by 4 bases, with 12 bases left in between. The germline V gene encodes CDR1 KGHDR and CDR2 SFDVKD. This CDR3 comprises 14 residues. The CDR3 coding sequence is TGTGCCACCAGTGAACCGGGATTAGTCTATGGCTACACCTTC. Its protein product is CATSEPGLVYGYTF.

The J gene is TRBJ2-3, the V gene TRBV18; D is perhaps TRBD2 (7 bases). There are 19 residues in the CDR3. V was shortened by 4 bases and J by 0 bases, with 23 bases between the two germline ends. Germline CDR1 reads KGHSH; CDR2 reads LQKENI. Written as DNA, the CDR3 is TGTGCCAGCTCACTGGGCCTCGTGGCGGGGGCAGTTAGCACAGATACGCAGTATTTT. Amino acid sequence: CASSLGLVAGAVSTDTQYF.

The V call is TRBV5-1, the J call TRBJ1-6; TRBD1 agrees at 7 bases. The CDR3 contains 15 residues. V shed 3 bases, J shed 5 bases, and the junction held 5 bases outside the gene matches. CDR1 and CDR2 (germline): SGHRS, YFSETQ. The CDR3 sequence: CASSWGQSDNSPLHF. CDR3 coding DNA: TGCGCCAGCAGCTGGGGACAGTCGGATAATTCACCCCTCCACTTT.

The rearrangement joins TRBV19 to TRBJ2-3; TRBD2 aligns across 9 bases. V shed 3 bases and J 5 bases; nucleotides not matched to a gene: 15. Germline V gene sequence: CDR1 LNHDA, CDR2 SQIVND (reference sequence). The CDR3 is made up of 18 amino acids. The CDR3 here is CASSMFGVLAGGGDTQYF. In DNA form, the CDR3 reads TGTGCCAGTAGTATGTTCGGTGTTCTGGCGGGAGGGGGAGATACGCAGTATTTT.